These 28 T cell receptor beta chains originate from one sample sequenced in a study of beta chain features in type 1 diabetes. Study results and limitations: A moderate, significant TCRB CDR3 shortening appeared in type 1 diabetes across four CD4+ subsets.

What these receptors recognize is not known. All of the isolated RNA was reverse transcribed, so expressed TCRB transcripts were sequenced. Sequenced by immunoSEQ multiplex PCR; TCRdb stores in-frame clones only, minus some. The sample lists some 330,000 clones; roughly an eighth were seen once. The specimen was naive CD4+ T cells from blood. All receptors come from a young woman with type 1 diabetes.

The V gene is TRBV6-5, the J gene TRBJ1-6, with D perhaps TRBD1 (5 bases). V was shortened by 6 bases and J by 10 bases, with 16 bases between the two germline ends. CDR1 and CDR2 (germline): MNHEY, SVGAGI. CDR3 length: 14 residues. The DNA of the CDR3 is TGTGCCAGCAGCGCTAGGGGAGGGACCTCACCCCTCCACTTT. Translation: CASSARGGTSPLHF.

V and J are TRBV28 and TRBJ2-4; possible D gene TRBD2, 5 bases. The CDR3 runs 14 residues. Germline V gives CDR1 MDHEN, CDR2 SYDVKM. V was shortened by 5 bases and J by 3 bases, with 11 bases between the two germline ends. The CDR3 DNA sequence: TGTGCCAGCAGTGGGTTGGAGGTCAAAAACATTCAGTACTTC. This translates into CASSGLEVKNIQYF.

Comments on this clone: This same CDR3 is encoded by further DNA sequences in the sample. The chain recombines TRBV18 with TRBJ1-1; 8 bases map to TRBD1. Unmatched junction bases numbered 4, after V lost 6 bases and J lost 1 base. CDR3 size: 14 residues. Germline CDR1 is KGHSH and CDR2 is LQKENI. The CDR3, as DNA: TGTGCCAGCTCGCCAGGACAGGGGAACACTGAAGCTTTCTTT. Its protein product is CASSPGQGNTEAFF.

The V gene is TRBV5-4, the J gene TRBJ2-5, with D perhaps TRBD2 (6 bases). V shed 3 bases and J shed 5 bases, with 14 bases lying between them. This CDR3 spans 14 amino acids. CDR1 is SGHNT, CDR2 YYREEE, per germline (reference sequence). CDR3 in amino acids: CASSSDLEGETQYF. For the CDR3, the DNA is TGTGCCAGCAGCTCGGACCTGGAGGGGGAGACCCAGTACTTC.

In this sample, this clone turned up a few times. This sequence joins TRBV30 and TRBJ1-1; weak D call: TRBD1 (6 bases). CDR1 and CDR2 (germline): GTSNPN, SVGIG (reference sequence). With 4 bases removed from V and 5 bases from J, the gap between germline ends came to 11 bases. The CDR3 covers 12 residues. The CDR3 DNA is TGTGCCTGGAACAGGGTGGAGACTGAAGCTTTCTTT. This gives the protein CAWNRVETEAFF.

The chain recombines TRBV18 with TRBJ2-7; 8 bases fit TRBD1. This CDR3 has 13 residues. The germline CDR1 and CDR2 sequences are KGHSH and LQKENI. V lost 5 bases, J lost 7 bases, and 7 bases stayed unmatched. The CDR3 sequence: CASSVGTGSEQYF. CDR3 coding DNA: TGTGCCAGCTCAGTCGGGACAGGTTCGGAGCAGTACTTC.

The CDR3, as DNA: TGTGCCAGCAGCTTGGCCCGGACAGGGTCTGGTTCACCCCTCCACTTT. This sequence encodes CASSLARTGSGSPLHF. This chain connects TRBV5-4 to TRBJ1-6, with 8 bases identical to TRBD1. This CDR3 is 16 amino acids long. Trimming at V came to 0 bases and at J to 9 bases, leaving 8 bases not matched to a gene. Germline CDR1 reads SGHNT; CDR2 reads YYREEE (reference sequence).

Of note for this clone: A junction boundary mismatches the germline segment, possibly from a read error. The chain couples TRBV29-1 to TRBJ2-4, with 8 bases fitting TRBD1. Germline V CDR1 and CDR2: SQVTM, ANQGSEA. The CDR3 loop spans 12 amino acids. DNA of the CDR3: TGCAGCGCTGAAACAGGGGGTGGGATTCAGTACTTC. Translated: CSAETGGGIQYF.

The V call is TRBV7-2, the J call TRBJ2-5; D unclear. Trimming left V 3 bases short and J 0 bases short, with 8 bases between. This CDR3 is built from 14 residues. Germline assignment: CDR1 SGHTA and CDR2 FQGNSA. CDR3 amino acids: CASSFRRNQETQYF. The CDR3, as DNA: TGTGCCAGCAGCTTTCGGCGGAACCAAGAGACCCAGTACTTC.

A word on this clone: At the DNA level, this CDR3 is encoded by other sequences in the same sample as well. The gene calls are TRBV29-1 and TRBJ1-2, with D tentatively TRBD1 (6 bases). The germline CDR1 and CDR2 sequences are SQVTM and ANQGSEA. With 3 bases removed from V and 8 bases from J, the gap between germline ends came to 13 bases. The CDR3 runs 12 residues. CDR3 in DNA: TGCAGCGTTGAGGGCCAGGGGTACGGCTACACCTTC. It translates to CSVEGQGYGYTF.

The J gene is TRBJ1-1, the V gene TRBV25-1; no clear D. The CDR3 sequence is 12 residues long. Germline loops: CDR1 MGHDK, CDR2 SYGVNS. Trimming removed 9 bases from V and 4 bases from J, with 12 bases in between. The CDR3, as DNA: TGTGCCAGAGGAGGGATAGGCACTGAAGCTTTCTTT. Its protein is CARGGIGTEAFF. The full variable domain, rest sourced from reference TRBV25-1 and TRBJ1-1, is EADIYQTPRYLVIGTGKKITLECSQTMGHDKMYWYQQDPGMELHLIHYSYGVNSTEKGDLSSESTVSRIRTEHFPLTLESARPSHTSQYLCARGGIGTEAFFGQGTRLTVV.

This clone occurred a few times. V usage is TRBV5-1 and J usage is TRBJ2-2, with TRBD1 matching 8 bases. The J segment lost 6 bases and the V segment lost 3 bases, leaving 4 bases of the junction unmatched. The CDR3 extends over 14 amino acids. Per the germline V gene, CDR1 is SGHRS and CDR2 is YFSETQ. In DNA form, the CDR3 reads TGCGCCAGCAGCTCGACAGGGGCGGCCGGGGAGCTGTTTTTT. Translated, it gives CASSSTGAAGELFF.

A few counts support this clone. This chain links TRBV10-3 with TRBJ2-7; 9 bases are shared with TRBD2. The CDR3 consists of 14 residues. V lost 11 bases and J lost 4; bases outside the gene matches: 12. Germline V gene sequence: CDR1 ENHRY, CDR2 SYGVKD. This CDR3 reads CASVEAGGNYEQYF. Written as DNA, the CDR3 is TGTGCCTCGGTCGAAGCGGGAGGCAATTACGAGCAGTACTTC.

This clone was detected a few times. V gene TRBV30 combines with J gene TRBJ2-1, with TRBD1 identical over 7 bases. The germline gives CDR1 GTSNPN, CDR2 SVGIG (reference sequence). The CDR3 length is 14 residues. Trimming at V came to 8 bases and at J to 9 bases, leaving 16 bases not matched to a gene. Here the CDR3 DNA reads TGTGCCCACCTTATAGGGACAGTGCCTGGTGAGCAGTTCTTC. The encoded protein is CAHLIGTVPGEQFF.

This clone appeared a few times. This chain links TRBV5-1 with TRBJ2-3, with TRBD1 matching over 8 bases. V trimming: 4 bases; J trimming: 6 bases; junction bases outside the gene matches: 10. The CDR3 totals 15 residues. Germline V gene lookup returns CDR1 SGHRS and CDR2 YFSETQ. In DNA form, the CDR3 reads TGCGCCAGCAGCCCGACAGGGGCAATTTCCGATACGCAGTATTTT. This gives the protein CASSPTGAISDTQYF.

This clone showed up just a few times. V and J are TRBV27 and TRBJ2-3; 11 bases map to TRBD2. Germline assignment: CDR1 MNHEY and CDR2 SMNVEV (reference sequence). CDR3 length: 15 residues. V lost 7 bases, J lost 6 bases, and 9 bases stayed unmatched. CDR3 sequence (DNA): TGTGCCAGCATGAATAGCGGGGGGGCCGCGGATACGCAGTATTTT. It codes for CASMNSGGAADTQYF.

This clone occurred a few times. The chain's CDR3 is CASSTVYEQYF. CDR3 DNA sequence: TGTGCCAGCAGTACTGTCTACGAGCAGTACTTC. V and J are TRBV6-5 and TRBJ2-7; D ambiguous. Germline V gene data show CDR1 as MNHEY and CDR2 as SVGAGI. The CDR3 is made up of 11 amino acids. Trimming took off 5 bases at V and 3 bases at J, with 5 bases between the two ends.

The rearrangement links TRBV28 to TRBJ2-5; 7 nucleotides line up with TRBD2. The CDR3 is 12 residues long. Trimming cost V 8 bases and J 6 bases; bases outside gene matches: 6. Germline V lookup: CDR1 MDHEN, CDR2 SYDVKM. The CDR3 DNA reads TGTGCCAGCCACTCTAGCGGCAAGACCCAGTACTTC. Its translation is CASHSSGKTQYF.

The V and J genes are TRBV5-4 and TRBJ2-7; D remains ambiguous. Per the germline V gene, CDR1 is SGHNT and CDR2 is YYREEE (reference sequence). This CDR3 comprises 13 residues. The germline V and J ends were trimmed by 0 bases and 5 bases, with 9 bases remaining between them. CDR3 region: CASSLAGIDEQYF. The CDR3 DNA follows: TGTGCCAGCAGCTTGGCAGGTATCGACGAGCAGTACTTC.

The rearrangement joins TRBV14 to TRBJ2-7; 12 nucleotides align to TRBD1. J lost 6 bases, V lost 4 bases, and 1 base had no gene match. The CDR3 consists of 13 residues. Germline V gives CDR1 SGHDN, CDR2 FVKESK. CDR3 residues: CASSPGQGAEQYF. CDR3 DNA sequence: TGTGCCAGCAGCCCGGGACAGGGGGCCGAGCAGTACTTC.

The rearrangement uses TRBV14 and TRBJ1-6, with D tentatively TRBD1 (5 bases). This CDR3 has 13 residues. Germline CDR1 SGHDN, CDR2 FVKESK. Between the trimmed V and J ends, which lost 5 bases and 6 bases, there was a span of 8 bases. CDR3 in amino acids: CASSRQTNSPLHF. The DNA for the CDR3 is TGTGCCAGCAGCAGACAGACTAATTCACCCCTCCACTTT.

This chain connects TRBV7-3 to TRBJ2-3, with 15 bases aligning to TRBD2. This CDR3 is 21 amino acids long. Germline V gene sequence: CDR1 SGHTA, CDR2 FQGTGA. With V trimmed by 4 bases and J by 5 bases, 19 bases remained unmatched. Written as DNA, the CDR3 is TGTGCCAGCAGCTCGCACCCCGGACTAGCGGGAGGGCCGGTGGGGCGAGATACGCAGTATTTT. It yields the protein CASSSHPGLAGGPVGRDTQYF.

This clone was detected only a few times. The sample holds other DNA sequences that translate to the same CDR3. The V call is TRBV19, the J call TRBJ1-1; TRBD1 aligns across 9 bases. The trim removed 3 bases at V and 4 bases at J, leaving 6 bases unmatched. Germline-derived CDR1 and CDR2 are LNHDA and SQIVND (reference sequence). CDR3 length equals 15 residues. Here the CDR3 reads CASSIPGQGITEAFF. In DNA form, the CDR3 reads TGTGCCAGTAGTATTCCGGGACAGGGTATCACTGAAGCTTTCTTT.

The sample holds a few counts of this clone. V is TRBV2 and J is TRBJ2-1; 10 bases line up with TRBD2. This CDR3 comprises 15 residues. V was pared by 4 bases and J by 6 bases, with 6 bases of the junction left unmatched. CDR1 is SNHLY and CDR2 is FYNNEI in the germline V gene. DNA of the CDR3: TGTGCCAGCAGTGTCTCTAGCGGGAGTGTCAATGAGCAGTTCTTC. Amino acid sequence: CASSVSSGSVNEQFF. Full variable domain (rest looked up from reference TRBV2 and TRBJ2-1): EPEVTQTPSHQVTQMGQEVILRCVPISNHLYFYWYRQILGQKVEFLVSFYNNEISEKSEIFDDQFSVERPDGSNFTLKIRSTKLEDSAMYFCASSVSSGSVNEQFFGPGTRLTVL.

The table lists this clone with a few counts. The chain recombines TRBV30 with TRBJ1-2; D may be TRBD1 (5 bases). The CDR3 is made up of 13 amino acids. V was trimmed by 2 bases and J by 3 bases, leaving 10 bases between them. CDR1 is GTSNPN, CDR2 SVGIG, per germline (reference sequence). The CDR3 nucleotides are TGTGCCTGGAGTTTGCAGGGCTACTATGGCTACACCTTC. This sequence encodes CAWSLQGYYGYTF.

V is TRBV7-9 and J is TRBJ2-7; tentative D call: TRBD2 (7 bases). Germline CDR1 is SEHNR and CDR2 is FQNEAQ (reference sequence). V was clipped by 5 bases and J by 5 bases, with 16 bases between them. The CDR3 length is 14 residues. CDR3 loop: CASSPIWGGDEQYF. The CDR3 coding sequence is TGTGCCAGCAGCCCCATCTGGGGGGGCGACGAGCAGTACTTC.

This clone was seen more than once but under ten times. This chain joins TRBV4-3 and TRBJ2-1; TRBD2 matches 8 bases. This CDR3 is 16 amino acids long. With 0 bases clipped from V and 3 bases from J, the junction kept 4 bases outside the gene matches. CDR1 and CDR2 from the germline V gene are LGHNA and YSLEER. In DNA form, the CDR3 reads TGCGCCAGCAGCCAAGAATGGGCGGGGGGCTACAATGAGCAGTTCTTC. Its translation: CASSQEWAGGYNEQFF.

This clone was observed a few times. V usage is TRBV30 and J usage is TRBJ1-2, with D tentatively TRBD1 (5 bases). Trimming stripped 3 bases from V and 2 bases from J, with 19 bases between. The CDR3 has 16 amino acids. Looked up from germline, CDR1 is GTSNPN and CDR2 is SVGIG (reference sequence). The CDR3 sequence is CAWRVSGGGINYGYTF. The CDR3, as DNA: TGTGCCTGGAGAGTCTCAGGTGGGGGGATCAACTATGGCTACACCTTC.